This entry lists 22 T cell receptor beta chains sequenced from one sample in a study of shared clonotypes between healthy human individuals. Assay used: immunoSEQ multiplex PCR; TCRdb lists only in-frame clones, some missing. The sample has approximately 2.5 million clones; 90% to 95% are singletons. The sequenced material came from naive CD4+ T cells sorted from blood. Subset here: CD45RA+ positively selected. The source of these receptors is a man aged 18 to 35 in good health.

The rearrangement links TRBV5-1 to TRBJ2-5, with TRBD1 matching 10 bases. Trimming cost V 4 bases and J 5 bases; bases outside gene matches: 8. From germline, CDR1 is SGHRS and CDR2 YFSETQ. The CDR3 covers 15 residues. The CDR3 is CASSGTGASRETQYF. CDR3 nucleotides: TGCGCCAGCAGCGGGACAGGGGCCAGTAGGGAGACCCAGTACTTC.

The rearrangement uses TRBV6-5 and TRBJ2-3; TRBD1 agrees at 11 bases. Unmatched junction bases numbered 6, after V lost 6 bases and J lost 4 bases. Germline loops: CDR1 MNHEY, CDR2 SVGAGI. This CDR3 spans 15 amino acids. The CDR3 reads CASRPGQGASDTQYF. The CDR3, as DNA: TGTGCCAGCAGACCCGGACAGGGGGCCTCAGATACGCAGTATTTT.

The DNA for the CDR3 is TGTGCCAGCAGTGACCCATTCGGCAATGAGCAGTTCTTC. Its protein is CASSDPFGNEQFF. The gene calls are TRBV2 and TRBJ2-1, with no clear D. The V end was cut by 3 bases, the J end by 6 bases, with 9 bases between. Germline V gives CDR1 SNHLY, CDR2 FYNNEI. There are 13 residues in the CDR3.

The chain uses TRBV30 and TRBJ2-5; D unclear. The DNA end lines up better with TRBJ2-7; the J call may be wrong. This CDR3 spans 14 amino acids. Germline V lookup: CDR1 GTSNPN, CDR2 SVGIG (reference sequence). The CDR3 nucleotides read TGTGCCTGGAGTGTACCGGTTCATAACTACGAGCAGTACTTC. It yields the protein CAWSVPVHNYEQYF.

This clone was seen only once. Here the CDR3 DNA reads TGTGCCAGCAGCGCTTCAGGGGGCTCCCGGGAAAAACTGTTTTTT. The encoded protein is CASSASGGSREKLFF. V gene TRBV5-4 combines with J gene TRBJ1-4; 8 nucleotides line up with TRBD1. CDR1 and CDR2 from the germline V gene are SGHNT and YYREEE (reference sequence). The V gene end was trimmed by 4 bases and the J gene end by 8 bases; junction bases not matched to a gene: 10. The CDR3 runs to 15 residues.

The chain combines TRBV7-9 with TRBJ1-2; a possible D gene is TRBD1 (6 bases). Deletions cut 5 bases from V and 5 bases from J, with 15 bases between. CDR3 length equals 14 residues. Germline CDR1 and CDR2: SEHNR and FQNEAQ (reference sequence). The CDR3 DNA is TGTGCCAGCAGCCCCGCGGGGGCCGCTTATGGCTACACCTTC. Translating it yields CASSPAGAAYGYTF.

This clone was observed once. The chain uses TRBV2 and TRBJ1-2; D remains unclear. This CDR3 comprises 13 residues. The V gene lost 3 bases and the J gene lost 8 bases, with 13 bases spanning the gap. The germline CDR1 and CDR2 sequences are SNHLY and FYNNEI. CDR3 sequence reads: CASSDRRLEGYTF. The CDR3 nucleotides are TGTGCCAGCAGTGACAGGCGCTTGGAGGGCTACACCTTC.

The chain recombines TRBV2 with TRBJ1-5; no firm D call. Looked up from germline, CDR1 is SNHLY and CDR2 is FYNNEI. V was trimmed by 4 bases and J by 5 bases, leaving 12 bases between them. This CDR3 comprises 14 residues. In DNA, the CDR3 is TGTGCCAGCAGTGTCAATCTCCCCGATCAGCCCCAGCATTTT. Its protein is CASSVNLPDQPQHF.

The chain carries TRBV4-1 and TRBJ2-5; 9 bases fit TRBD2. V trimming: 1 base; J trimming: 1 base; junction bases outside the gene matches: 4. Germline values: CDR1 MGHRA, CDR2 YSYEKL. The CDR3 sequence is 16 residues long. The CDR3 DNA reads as TGCGCCAGCAGCCAAGGGAGCGGGGGGTCCCAAGAGACCCAGTACTTC. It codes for CASSQGSGGSQETQYF.

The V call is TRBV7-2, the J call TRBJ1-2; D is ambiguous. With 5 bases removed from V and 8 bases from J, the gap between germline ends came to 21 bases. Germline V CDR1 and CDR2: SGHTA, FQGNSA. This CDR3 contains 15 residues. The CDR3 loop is CASSGREPNLVGYTF. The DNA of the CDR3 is TGTGCCAGCAGCGGCCGCGAGCCTAACCTCGTAGGCTACACCTTC.

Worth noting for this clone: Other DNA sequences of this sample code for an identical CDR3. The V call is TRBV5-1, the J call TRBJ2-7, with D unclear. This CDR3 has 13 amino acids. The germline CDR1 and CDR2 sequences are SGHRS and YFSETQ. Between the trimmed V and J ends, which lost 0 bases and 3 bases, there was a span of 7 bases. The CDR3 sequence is CASSLAPGYEQYF. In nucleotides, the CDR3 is TGCGCCAGCAGCTTGGCGCCAGGCTACGAGCAGTACTTC. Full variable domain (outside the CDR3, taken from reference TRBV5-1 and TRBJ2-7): KAGVTQTPRYLIKTRGQQVTLSCSPISGHRSVSWYQQTPGQGLQFLFEYFSETQRNKGNFPGRFSGRQFSNSRSEMNVSTLELGDSALYLCASSLAPGYEQYFGPGTRLTVT.

CDR3 residues: CASTQIGSPLNQPQHF. As DNA, the CDR3 is TGTGCCAGCACACAGATAGGGAGTCCCCTAAATCAGCCCCAGCATTTT. The chain uses TRBV6-6 and TRBJ1-5; no clear D gene. Germline CDR1 reads MNHNY; CDR2 reads SVGAGI (reference sequence). Trimming removed 7 bases at V and 4 bases at J, with 20 bases between. The CDR3 has 16 amino acids.

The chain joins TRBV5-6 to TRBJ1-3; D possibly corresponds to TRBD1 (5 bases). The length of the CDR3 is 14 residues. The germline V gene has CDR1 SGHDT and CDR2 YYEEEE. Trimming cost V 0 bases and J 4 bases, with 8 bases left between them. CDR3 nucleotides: TGTGCCAGCAGCTTGGGCCAGGGAGGAAACACCATATATTTT. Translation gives CASSLGQGGNTIYF.

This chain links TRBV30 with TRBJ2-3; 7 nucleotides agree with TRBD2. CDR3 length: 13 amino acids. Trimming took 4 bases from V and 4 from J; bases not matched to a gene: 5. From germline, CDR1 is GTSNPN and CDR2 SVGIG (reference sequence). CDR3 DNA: TGTGCCTGGAATGCGGGGAGGGCAGATACGCAGTATTTT. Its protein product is CAWNAGRADTQYF. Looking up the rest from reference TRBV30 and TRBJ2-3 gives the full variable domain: SQTIHQWPATLVQPVGSPLSLECTVEGTSNPNLYWYRQAAGRGLQLLFYSVGIGQISSEVPQNLSASRPQDRQFILSSKKLLLSDSGFYLCAWNAGRADTQYFGPGTRLTVL.

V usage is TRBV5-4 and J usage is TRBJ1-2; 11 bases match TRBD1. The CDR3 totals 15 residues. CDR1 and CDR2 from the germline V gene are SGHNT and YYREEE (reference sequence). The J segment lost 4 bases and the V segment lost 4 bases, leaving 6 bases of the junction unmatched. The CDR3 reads CASSLPGQGVYGYTF. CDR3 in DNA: TGTGCCAGCAGCCTCCCGGGACAGGGGGTCTATGGCTACACCTTC.

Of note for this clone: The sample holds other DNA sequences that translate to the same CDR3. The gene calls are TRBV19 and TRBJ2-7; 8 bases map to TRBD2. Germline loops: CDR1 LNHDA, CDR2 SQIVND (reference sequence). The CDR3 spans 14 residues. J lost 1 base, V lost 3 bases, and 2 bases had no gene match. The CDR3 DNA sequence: TGTGCCAGTAGTATGAGCGGGGGATCCTACGAGCAGTACTTC. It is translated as CASSMSGGSYEQYF.

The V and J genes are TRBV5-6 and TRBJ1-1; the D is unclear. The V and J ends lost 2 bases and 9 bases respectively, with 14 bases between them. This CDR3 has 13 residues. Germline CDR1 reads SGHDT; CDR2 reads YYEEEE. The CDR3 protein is CASSLPGVSKAFF. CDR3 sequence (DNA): TGTGCCAGCAGCTTACCCGGGGTTTCTAAAGCTTTCTTT.

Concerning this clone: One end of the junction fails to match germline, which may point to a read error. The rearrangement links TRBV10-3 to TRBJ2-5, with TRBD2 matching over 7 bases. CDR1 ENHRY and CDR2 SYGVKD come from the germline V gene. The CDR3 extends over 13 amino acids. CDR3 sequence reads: CATSPGLPETQYF. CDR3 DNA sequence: TGTGCCACCAGTCCGGGACTACCAGAGACCCAGTACTTC.

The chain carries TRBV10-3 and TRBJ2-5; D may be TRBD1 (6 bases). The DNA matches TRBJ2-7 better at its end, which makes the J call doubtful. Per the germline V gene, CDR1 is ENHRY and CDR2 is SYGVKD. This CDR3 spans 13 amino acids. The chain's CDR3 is CAISLDRIYEQYF. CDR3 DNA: TGTGCCATCAGCCTGGACAGAATCTACGAGCAGTACTTC.

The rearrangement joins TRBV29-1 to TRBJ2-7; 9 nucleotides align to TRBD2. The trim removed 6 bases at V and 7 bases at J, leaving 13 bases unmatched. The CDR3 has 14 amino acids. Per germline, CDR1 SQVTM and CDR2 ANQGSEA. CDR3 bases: TGCAGCGTAGATGCTAGCGGGACGATGGGTGAGCAGTACTTC. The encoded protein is CSVDASGTMGEQYF.

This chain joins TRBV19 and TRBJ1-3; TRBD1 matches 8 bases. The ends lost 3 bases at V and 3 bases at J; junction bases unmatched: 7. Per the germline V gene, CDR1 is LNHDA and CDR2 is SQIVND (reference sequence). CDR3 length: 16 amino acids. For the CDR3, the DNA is TGTGCCAGTAGTATCGGACAGGGAGCTCTTGGAAACACCATATATTTT. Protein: CASSIGQGALGNTIYF.

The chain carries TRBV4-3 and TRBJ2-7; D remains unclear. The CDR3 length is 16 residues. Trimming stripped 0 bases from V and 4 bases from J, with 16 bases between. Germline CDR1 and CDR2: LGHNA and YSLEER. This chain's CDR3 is CASSQDYSATFYEQYF. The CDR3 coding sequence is TGCGCCAGCAGCCAAGATTACTCAGCGACATTTTACGAGCAGTACTTC.